These 23 T cell receptor beta chains came from one sample sequenced in a study of T cell repertoires in cytomegalovirus infection. MiXCR was run by TCRdb on the reads, yielding one entry per CDR3 protein. The sample lists 200,000 to 250,000 distinct CDR3 sequences, roughly 23% occurring once. Sequenced sample: CD8+ T cells from PBMCs. All receptors derive from a human donor in good health (CMV status not recorded). Some clones in this sample may be carry-over from other donors' samples.

This clonotype showed up many times. The rearrangement joins TRBV7-8 to TRBJ2-1, with D possibly matching TRBD1 (6 bases). V was clipped by 6 bases and J by 8 bases, with 23 bases between them. CDR3 length: 16 residues. CDR1 and CDR2 (germline): SGHVS, FQNEAQ. The CDR3 here is CASRETGPYNEDEQFF. CDR3 DNA: TGTGCCAGCAGGGAGACAGGCCCCTACAATGAGGATGAGCAGTTCTTC.

Here the CDR3 DNA reads TGCAGTGCTACCGGGACAGGGCCATGGCAGCCCCAGCATTTT. This codes for CSATGTGPWQPQHF. The chain is built from TRBV20-1 and TRBJ1-5; the match to TRBD1 covers 9 bases. Germline CDR1 and CDR2: DFQATT and SNEGSKA (reference sequence). The CDR3 consists of 14 residues. The V segment lost 4 bases and the J segment 7 bases; nucleotides outside the gene matches: 8.

This clonotype was seen at least ten times. This sequence joins TRBV28 and TRBJ2-3; D may be TRBD2 (6 bases). The V end was cut by 4 bases, the J end by 1 base, with 12 bases between. CDR1 is MDHEN, CDR2 SYDVKM, per germline. The CDR3 totals 15 residues. In DNA, the CDR3 is TGTGCCAGCAGTTCGGGGGTGGGGGGCACAGATACGCAGTATTTT. This codes for CASSSGVGGTDTQYF.

The V gene is TRBV29-1, the J gene TRBJ1-1; D is perhaps TRBD1 (5 bases). This CDR3 comprises 11 residues. V was shortened by 7 bases and J by 0 bases, with 6 bases between the two germline ends. Germline assignment: CDR1 SQVTM and CDR2 ANQGSEA. The CDR3 sequence: CSATVNTEAFF. The CDR3 DNA follows: TGCAGCGCGACAGTGAACACTGAAGCTTTCTTT.

J is TRBJ2-1 and V is TRBV11-1; no clear D. Germline values: CDR1 SGHAT, CDR2 FQDESV (reference sequence). Trimming removed 5 bases at V and 7 bases at J, with 12 bases between. There are 13 residues in the CDR3. This CDR3 is CASSHMGVNEQFF. CDR3 nucleotide sequence: TGTGCCAGCAGCCACATGGGCGTGAATGAGCAGTTCTTC.

This clonotype was counted many times. V and J are TRBV7-2 and TRBJ2-1; 9 positions agree with TRBD2. J gave up 5 bases and V 2 bases, and 4 bases lay outside the gene matches. This CDR3 has 15 residues. The germline gives CDR1 SGHTA, CDR2 FQGNSA. For the CDR3, the DNA is TGTGCCAGCAGCTTACTCGTAGCGGGGGACAATGAGCAGTTCTTC. Amino acid sequence: CASSLLVAGDNEQFF.

The count of this clonotype is one. This sequence joins TRBV4-2 and TRBJ1-2; no clear D gene. The V end lost 0 bases, the J end lost 1 base, and 12 bases lay between the germline ends. Germline-derived CDR1 and CDR2 are LGHNA and YNFKEQ. This CDR3 comprises 16 residues. In DNA form, the CDR3 reads TGTGCCAGCAGCCAAGATCCGGCAGGAGATAACTATGGCTACACCTTC. This translates into CASSQDPAGDNYGYTF.

This chain connects TRBV2 to TRBJ1-1; D may be TRBD1 (6 bases). Germline V lookup: CDR1 SNHLY, CDR2 FYNNEI. This CDR3 has 14 residues. The V gene lost 8 bases and the J gene lost 3 bases, with 16 bases spanning the gap. CDR3 nucleotides: TGTGCCAGCGGCAGGGGTTTGTCGGACACTGAAGCTTTCTTT. Its protein product is CASGRGLSDTEAFF. The whole variable domain, remainder taken from reference TRBV2 and TRBJ1-1, is EPEVTQTPSHQVTQMGQEVILRCVPISNHLYFYWYRQILGQKVEFLVSFYNNEISEKSEIFDDQFSVERPDGSNFTLKIRSTKLEDSAMYFCASGRGLSDTEAFFGQGTRLTVV.

This clonotype was found many times. The chain joins TRBV12-3 or TRBV12-4 to TRBJ1-2, with 7 bases aligning to TRBD1. V gave up 6 bases and J gave up 6 bases; unmatched junction bases: 4. The CDR3 loop spans 12 amino acids. In DNA, the CDR3 is TGTGCCAGCAGACAAACAGGGGATGGCTACACCTTC. Amino acid sequence: CASRQTGDGYTF.

This clonotype was seen once. The rearrangement links TRBV27 to TRBJ1-2; possibly TRBD1 for D (6 bases). The V and J ends lost 0 bases and 6 bases respectively, with 20 bases between them. Per germline, CDR1 MNHEY and CDR2 SMNVEV (reference sequence). This CDR3 has 17 amino acids. The CDR3 bases are TGTGCCAGCAGTTTATCATGGTGGGCAGGGGTATTCGATGGCTACACCTTC. The encoded protein is CASSLSWWAGVFDGYTF.

The chain carries TRBV30 and TRBJ2-1; the match to TRBD2 covers 7 bases. The CDR3 length is 17 residues. Germline CDR1 and CDR2: GTSNPN and SVGIG (reference sequence). V trimming: 2 bases; J trimming: 5 bases; junction bases outside the gene matches: 15. The CDR3 is CAWSPLWGRGRNNEQFF. CDR3 nucleotide sequence: TGTGCCTGGAGTCCACTCTGGGGGAGGGGACGTAACAATGAGCAGTTCTTC.

The table lists this clonotype with a few counts. The V gene is TRBV28, the J gene TRBJ2-7, with unresolved D. In germline, CDR1 is MDHEN, CDR2 SYDVKM. The CDR3 runs 15 residues. Deletions cut 2 bases from V and 0 bases from J, with 11 bases between. This CDR3 reads CASSLEPWNSYEQYF. The CDR3 region has the DNA TGTGCCAGCAGTTTAGAGCCTTGGAACTCCTACGAGCAGTACTTC.

This clonotype came up many times. This chain uses TRBV7-8 with TRBJ2-6, with TRBD2 as a possible D gene (7 bases). The CDR3 loop spans 15 amino acids. V was pared by 5 bases and J by 5 bases, with 13 bases between. Germline CDR1 is SGHVS and CDR2 is FQNEAQ. This CDR3 is CASSLRGARANVLTF. CDR3 nucleotides: TGTGCCAGCAGCCTACGGGGGGCGAGGGCCAACGTCCTGACTTTC.

This chain uses TRBV19 with TRBJ2-1, with D unresolved. Trimming cost V 5 bases and J 6 bases, with 14 bases left between them. Germline lookup yields CDR1 LNHDA and CDR2 SQIVND (reference sequence). This CDR3 has 14 amino acids. The CDR3 DNA follows: TGTGCCAGTAGTTTCCCCTCTCTTTTCAATGAGCAGTTCTTC. Protein product: CASSFPSLFNEQFF.

This clonotype appeared many times. V is TRBV29-1 and J is TRBJ2-2; D may be TRBD2 (5 bases). Germline V gives CDR1 SQVTM, CDR2 ANQGSEA. The CDR3 is 12 amino acids. V lost 6 bases to trimming and J lost 10 bases, with 15 bases between them. The CDR3 is CSVLATSLELFF. The CDR3 DNA sequence: TGCAGCGTCTTAGCGACTTCCTTGGAGCTGTTTTTT.

The chain is built from TRBV5-1 and TRBJ2-7, with TRBD2 identical over 8 bases. The trim removed 4 bases at V and 6 bases at J, leaving 18 bases unmatched. Looked up from germline, CDR1 is SGHRS and CDR2 is YFSETQ. The CDR3 has 17 amino acids. This CDR3 is CASSPDLAGMRRGEQYF. Written as DNA, the CDR3 is TGCGCCAGCAGCCCGGATTTAGCGGGGATGAGGCGAGGCGAGCAGTACTTC.

In its sample, this clonotype was seen a few times. The V call is TRBV7-2, the J call TRBJ2-1, with D uncertain. V was shortened by 1 base and J by 9 bases, with 7 bases between the two germline ends. This CDR3 is 12 amino acids long. Germline assignment: CDR1 SGHTA and CDR2 FQGNSA. The DNA of the CDR3 is TGTGCCAGCAGCTTAGGATTTGCTGAGCAGTTCTTC. This gives the protein CASSLGFAEQFF.

This clonotype was picked up a small number of times. The rearrangement uses TRBV5-1 and TRBJ2-3; D is unclear. There are 14 residues in the CDR3. Trimming left V 0 bases short and J 3 bases short, with 8 bases between. Germline CDR1 reads SGHRS; CDR2 reads YFSETQ. In nucleotides, the CDR3 is TGCGCCAGCAGCTTGGTTCTGGGAACAGATACGCAGTATTTT. As protein: CASSLVLGTDTQYF.

As regards this clonotype: Being one base from a much bigger clone, this may be a read error. V is TRBV11-1 and J is TRBJ2-7; 7 nucleotides match TRBD2. The CDR3 sequence is 17 residues long. The germline CDR1 and CDR2 sequences are SGHAT and FQDESV (reference sequence). CDR3 region: CASSSRSAGLLSCEQYF. The CDR3 bases are TGTGCCAGCAGCTCGCGCTCGGCGGGACTACTCTCCTGCGAGCAGTACTTC.

The rearrangement joins TRBV10-3 to TRBJ2-3; D might be TRBD2 (7 bases). CDR1 is ENHRY and CDR2 is SYGVKD in the germline V gene. Between the trimmed V and J ends, which lost 7 bases and 6 bases, there was a span of 17 bases. The CDR3 loop spans 14 amino acids. CDR3 residues: CAITEGGEGDTQYF. Here the CDR3 DNA reads TGTGCCATCACCGAGGGGGGGGAAGGGGATACGCAGTATTTT.

The V gene is TRBV6-5, the J gene TRBJ2-1; 10 nucleotides agree with TRBD2. Trimming removed 5 bases from V and 4 bases from J; junction bases left unmatched: 8. The germline V gene has CDR1 MNHEY and CDR2 SVGAGI. This CDR3 has 16 amino acids. The DNA of the CDR3 is TGTGCCAGCAGTCCCACAGCGGGGGGGCTGTACAATGAGCAGTTCTTC. It is translated as CASSPTAGGLYNEQFF.

The J gene is TRBJ1-5, the V gene TRBV19; 9 bases align to TRBD1. Germline-derived CDR1 and CDR2 are LNHDA and SQIVND (reference sequence). V gave up 6 bases and J gave up 3 bases; unmatched junction bases: 12. This CDR3 contains 17 residues. CDR3 nucleotides: TGTGCCAGTAGCCTGGTAGGGACAGGGAACCTCAATCAGCCCCAGCATTTT. Its protein is CASSLVGTGNLNQPQHF.

This clonotype has at least ten counts. The chain recombines TRBV7-8 with TRBJ1-6, with a possible D match to TRBD1 (6 bases). The CDR3 sequence is 13 residues long. Trimming cost V 5 bases and J 6 bases, with 8 bases left between them. Germline V gene sequence: CDR1 SGHVS, CDR2 FQNEAQ. CDR3 residues: CASSLQGNSPLHF. The CDR3 bases are TGTGCCAGCAGCCTACAGGGTAATTCACCCCTCCACTTT.